This TCR beta chain is drawn from a study of OX40 agonist ivuxolimab in advanced cancers. Points from the study as a whole: The antigen specificity of the peripheral T cells (those that were expanded) was not determined. At 0.1 to 3.0 mg/kg, clonal expansion of CD4+ and CD8+ blood T cells had occurred by week 6. Partial responders at 0.1-3.0 mg/kg had among the lowest clonal expansion.

Patients with autoimmune history or systemic immunosuppression were excluded. The CDR3 has 11 amino acids. Germline assignment: CDR1 SGHTA and CDR2 FQGNSA. Trimming removed 6 bases from V and 6 bases from J, with 8 bases in between. In the case of this clone: Its matching antigen is unknown.

Sequenced by immunoSEQ multiplex PCR; TCRdb stores in-frame clones only, minus some. The sample has 90,000 to 150,000 clones, roughly nine tenths seen once. The origin of this receptor is an adult with an advanced solid tumor such as melanoma, head and neck, liver or kidney cancer. This chain uses TRBV7-2 with TRBJ1-2; no clear D gene. The source material was CD4+ or CD8+ T cells sorted from blood, sampled in a trial of the OX40 agonist ivuxolimab. CDR3 DNA: TGTGCCAGCAGTAGGATGCATGGCTACACCTTC. It yields the protein CASSRMHGYTF.